These T cell receptor beta chains were read from a single sample in a study of blood T cell repertoires in COVID-19. The protocol was immunoSEQ multiplex PCR, while the TCRdb copy is restricted to in-frame clones and leaves out a portion. This sample has about 34,000 clones; more than 70% occur once, and the top ten carry 14% to 15%. Specimen: peripheral blood. These receptor sequences come from an elderly man with active or convalescent COVID-19. The CDR3 runs from the conserved cysteine through the conserved F or W. The D gene is left open where the match is weak. Not all rows give a size; the values are once, few, many and, for expanded clones, a class.

j_gene | d_gene | abundance | v_gene | CDR3aa | CDR3nt
TRBJ2-7 | TRBD2 | - | TRBV29-1 | CSAGTSGAYEQYF | TGCAGCGCCGGGACTAGCGGAGCCTACGAGCAGTACTTC
TRBJ2-7 | TRBD1 | - | TRBV5-1 | CASAFTTGGGQGYYEQYF | TGCGCCAGCGCCTTCACCACTGGTGGGGGACAGGGATACTACGAGCAGTACTTC
TRBJ2-1 | TRBD2 | few | TRBV28 | CASSFPGLAGSEQFF | TGTGCCAGCAGTTTCCCGGGACTAGCGGGTAGTGAGCAGTTCTTC
TRBJ2-5 | TRBD1 | - | TRBV7-7 | CASSLAGTGQETQYF | TGTGCCAGCAGCTTAGCGGGGACAGGGCAAGAGACCCAGTACTTC
TRBJ2-7 | TRBD2 | - | TRBV19 | CASSIRTSPPMFEQYF | TGTGCCAGTAGTATTAGGACTAGCCCTCCCATGTTTGAGCAGTACTTC
TRBJ2-7 | TRBD1 | - | TRBV11-2 | CASSLAGQRYEQYF | TGTGCCAGCAGCTTAGCGGGACAGAGGTACGAGCAGTACTTC
TRBJ1-5 | - | - | TRBV6-5 | CASSYSYVDQPQHF | TGTGCCAGCAGTTACTCGTACGTAGATCAGCCCCAGCATTTT
TRBJ1-3 | TRBD1 | - | TRBV19 | CASSQTGAGNTIYF | TGTGCCAGTAGTCAGACAGGGGCTGGAAACACCATATATTTT
TRBJ1-2 | - | - | TRBV6-2/TRBV6-3 | CASSYAGASSYGYTF | TGTGCCAGCAGTTACGCCGGAGCCTCGAGCTATGGCTACACCTTC
TRBJ2-7 | - | once | TRBV7-2 | CASSLAGEYEQYF | TGTGCCAGCAGCTTAGCAGGGGAATACGAGCAGTACTTC
TRBJ1-4 | - | - | TRBV7-9 | CASSRRGGSPNEKLFF | TGTGCCAGCAGCCGTCGGGGAGGGAGCCCTAATGAAAAACTGTTTTTT
TRBJ2-1 | TRBD2 | - | TRBV11-2 | CASSLGRLANLNEQFF | TGTGCCAGCAGCTTAGGGCGACTAGCGAATTTGAATGAGCAGTTCTTC
TRBJ2-3 | TRBD2 | - | TRBV7-9 | CASSPGTSGRILGTDTQYF | TGTGCCAGCAGCCCAGGGACTAGCGGGAGGATTTTGGGCACAGATACGCAGTATTTT
TRBJ2-2 | TRBD2 | - | TRBV7-8 | CASSLVSGLAANTGELFF | TGTGCCAGCAGCTTAGTTTCGGGACTAGCGGCGAACACCGGGGAGCTGTTTTTT
TRBJ1-2 | - | - | TRBV6-6 | CASTTMSSNYGYTF | TGTGCCAGCACCACTATGTCCTCTAACTATGGCTACACCTTC
TRBJ1-2 | TRBD1 | - | TRBV5-1 | CASSTGVAASGYTF | TGCGCCAGCAGCACAGGGGTTGCCGCTTCTGGCTACACCTTC
TRBJ2-3 | TRBD2 | - | TRBV19 | CASSRTSGTDTQYF | TGTGCCAGTAGTAGAACTAGCGGAACAGATACGCAGTATTTT
TRBJ1-4 | - | few | TRBV20-1 | CSAIGGGKLFF | TGCAGTGCTATCGGCGGGGGAAAACTGTTTTTT